The 17 T cell receptor beta chains in this list originate from one sample, sequenced in a study of cytomegalovirus exposure and HLA in healthy donors. The protocol was immunoSEQ multiplex PCR, while the TCRdb copy is restricted to in-frame clones and leaves out a portion. The data hold approximately 100,000 clones, with approximately 93% observed a single time. Sequenced input: PBMCs. The source of these receptors is a woman aged 30 to 39 in good health and CMV-seropositive.

V is TRBV13 and J is TRBJ1-4; TRBD1 matches 7 bases. V lost 4 bases and J lost 4; bases outside the gene matches: 3. Looked up from germline, CDR1 is PRHDT and CDR2 is FYEKMQ (reference sequence). The CDR3 totals 14 residues. CDR3 amino acids: CASSSGQSNEKLFF. The DNA for the CDR3 is TGTGCCAGCAGCTCGGGACAGAGTAATGAAAAACTGTTTTTT.

The chain carries TRBV12-2 and TRBJ1-2. TRBV12-2 constitutes a pseudogene. CDR3 length: 16 amino acids. The CDR3 reads CASRLFWAGANYGYTF. CDR3 coding DNA: TGTGCAAGTCGCTTATTCTGGGCGGGAGCTAACTATGGCTACACCTTC.

V is TRBV18 and J is TRBJ2-2, with D perhaps TRBD1 (5 bases). Germline lookup yields CDR1 KGHSH and CDR2 LQKENI. V lost 0 bases to trimming and J lost 4 bases, with 9 bases between them. The length of the CDR3 is 15 residues. The CDR3 DNA reads TGTGCCAGCTCACCACCGGCAGGGTTCACCGGGGAGCTGTTTTTT. Encoded protein: CASSPPAGFTGELFF.

This rearrangement joins TRBV5-4 to TRBJ1-1; no clear D gene. The CDR3 length is 14 residues. Germline CDR1 and CDR2: SGHNT and YYREEE (reference sequence). V was shortened by 2 bases and J by 1 base, with 9 bases between the two germline ends. As DNA, the CDR3 is TGTGCCAGCAGCTTCGACATTTCGAACACTGAAGCTTTCTTT. As protein: CASSFDISNTEAFF.

Here the CDR3 DNA reads TGTGCCAGCAGTTACTCCCCATCCGTTTACAGTATCCTATATTTT. The encoded protein is CASSYSPSVYSILYF. V usage is TRBV6-5 and J usage is TRBJ1-3; D ambiguous. Looked up from germline, CDR1 is MNHEY and CDR2 is SVGAGI. The CDR3 runs 15 residues. The V and J ends lost 0 bases and 14 bases respectively, with 20 bases between them.

This chain joins TRBV6-5 and TRBJ2-7; 8 bases match TRBD1. CDR1 and CDR2 (germline): MNHEY, SVGAGI. The CDR3 sequence is 14 residues long. The V segment lost 7 bases and the J segment 2 bases; nucleotides outside the gene matches: 7. In DNA, the CDR3 is TGTGCCAGCACCGGACGGACAGGGACCTACGAGCAGTACTTC. It is translated as CASTGRTGTYEQYF.

This chain links TRBV4-3 with TRBJ2-7, with unresolved D. Between the trimmed V and J ends, which lost 1 base and 1 base, there was a span of 8 bases. Looked up from germline, CDR1 is LGHNA and CDR2 is YSLEER. CDR3 length: 14 residues. The CDR3 nucleotides are TGCGCCAGCAGCCAAGTGGCGGATTCCTACGAGCAGTACTTC. Translating it yields CASSQVADSYEQYF.

The rearrangement uses TRBV14 and TRBJ2-1; 13 nucleotides match TRBD2. In germline, CDR1 is SGHDN, CDR2 FVKESK. The CDR3 contains 15 residues. J was trimmed by 5 bases and V by 6 bases; bases with no gene match: 4. The chain's CDR3 is CASRRTSGRDNEQFF. The CDR3 DNA sequence: TGTGCCAGCAGAAGAACTAGCGGGAGGGACAATGAGCAGTTCTTC.

This chain links TRBV28 with TRBJ2-2; 11 nucleotides match TRBD1. The junction had 4 bases not matched to a gene; V was cut back by 2 bases and J by 5 bases. The CDR3 sequence is 16 residues long. Germline V lookup: CDR1 MDHEN, CDR2 SYDVKM. Written as DNA, the CDR3 is TGTGCCAGCAGTTTAGCTGGGACAGGGGGAACCGGGGAGCTGTTTTTT. Translated: CASSLAGTGGTGELFF.

The V and J genes are TRBV27 and TRBJ2-7, with a tentative D call TRBD2 (5 bases). The germline CDR1 and CDR2 sequences are MNHEY and SMNVEV (reference sequence). V lost 4 bases and J 3 bases, leaving 10 bases between the germline ends. The CDR3 length is 13 residues. The CDR3 DNA sequence: TGTGCCAGCAGTTCAGTAACTAGCTACGAGCAGTACTTC. Translated, it gives CASSSVTSYEQYF.

The chain combines TRBV30 with TRBJ1-1; no firm D call. V shed 2 bases and J shed 1 base, with 14 bases lying between them. There are 15 residues in the CDR3. CDR1 is GTSNPN and CDR2 is SVGIG in the germline V gene (reference sequence). This CDR3 is CAWSIPRGRNTEAFF. Here the CDR3 DNA reads TGTGCCTGGAGTATTCCGCGGGGAAGGAACACTGAAGCTTTCTTT.

The chain has TRBV5-1 and TRBJ2-7, with D tentatively TRBD2 (5 bases). Germline CDR1 and CDR2: SGHRS and YFSETQ. Trimming took off 0 bases at V and 2 bases at J, with 12 bases between the two ends. The CDR3 totals 15 residues. CDR3 in amino acids: CASSLEAGQTYEQYF. The CDR3 bases are TGCGCCAGCAGCTTGGAGGCGGGTCAGACCTACGAGCAGTACTTC.

CDR3 coding DNA: TGTGCCAGCAGCTTAGAGGGGAACTCTGGAAACACCATATATTTT. Translating gives CASSLEGNSGNTIYF. The chain has TRBV7-2 and TRBJ1-3, with D perhaps matching TRBD1 (5 bases). This CDR3 has 15 amino acids. V lost 1 base, J lost 0 bases, and 7 bases lay in between. Germline CDR1 is SGHTA and CDR2 is FQGNSA.

The chain employs TRBV19 and TRBJ2-2; 8 bases are a match to TRBD2. The V and J ends lost 3 bases and 6 bases, in that order; junction bases with no gene match: 6. The CDR3 extends over 15 amino acids. Germline CDR1 LNHDA, CDR2 SQIVND (reference sequence). The CDR3 sequence is CASSMREVSSGELFF. CDR3 nucleotides: TGTGCCAGTAGTATGCGGGAGGTTTCCTCCGGGGAGCTGTTTTTT.

CDR3 nucleotides: TGTGCCAGCAGCACCCGACTAGCGGGAGTGGGCGGGGAGCTGTTTTTT. Protein product: CASSTRLAGVGGELFF. The gene calls are TRBV7-2 and TRBJ2-2; 12 bases line up with TRBD2. V shed 5 bases and J 7 bases; nucleotides not matched to a gene: 8. This CDR3 has 16 amino acids. Germline V gene sequence: CDR1 SGHTA, CDR2 FQGNSA.

The rearrangement uses TRBV19 and TRBJ2-1, with TRBD2 matching 13 bases. Trimming at V came to 7 bases and at J to 6 bases, leaving 9 bases not matched to a gene. The germline V gene encodes CDR1 LNHDA and CDR2 SQIVND (reference sequence). This CDR3 spans 16 amino acids. The DNA for the CDR3 is TGTGCCAGTATCACCGGGAGGACTAGCGGGAGCAATGAGCAGTTCTTC. This translates into CASITGRTSGSNEQFF.

The gene calls are TRBV6-5 and TRBJ1-2, with 7 nucleotides matching TRBD1. There are 14 residues in the CDR3. V lost 5 bases to trimming and J lost 4 bases; unmatched junction nucleotides: 7. From germline, CDR1 is MNHEY and CDR2 SVGAGI. The CDR3 spells CASSPTGSSYGYTF. The CDR3 nucleotides read TGTGCCAGCAGTCCGACAGGGTCGAGCTATGGCTACACCTTC.